One sample yielded the 17 T cell receptor beta chains listed below, sequenced in a study of blood T cell repertoires in COVID-19 (dated by TCRdb to 2019 to 2021). The library relied on the immunoSEQ multiplex PCR assay. The immuneACCESS repertoire file appears here via TCRdb, limited to in-frame rearrangements. These files lack a portion of the clones; in checked studies, under half of the deficit traces to unresolved V genes, and the cause of the others is not known. Present in this sample are around 480,000 clones, roughly 90% of which were seen just once. 0.7% of the sample lies in the top ten. The sequencing input was PBMCs or T cells enriched from blood (not recorded which). The receptors were gathered from a woman aged 18-29 years who had recovered from COVID-19.

This rearrangement joins TRBV7-3 to TRBJ1-2, with a possible D match to TRBD1 (5 bases). With 5 bases removed from V and 7 bases from J, the gap between germline ends came to 14 bases. Germline CDR1 reads SGHTA; CDR2 reads FQGTGA. CDR3 length: 13 residues. CDR3 sequence reads: CASSATGDSGYTF. In DNA form, the CDR3 reads TGTGCCAGCAGCGCGACCGGGGACTCTGGCTACACCTTC.

This chain connects TRBV2 to TRBJ2-1; 10 bases agree with TRBD2. The V and J ends lost 5 bases and 8 bases, in that order; junction bases with no gene match: 3. Per germline, CDR1 SNHLY and CDR2 FYNNEI. This CDR3 has 13 residues. The CDR3 sequence is CASSRLAGDEQFF. The CDR3 DNA is TGTGCCAGCAGTCGACTAGCGGGTGATGAGCAGTTCTTC.

The CDR3 region has the DNA TGTGCCAGCTCACCATTCGGCCAGCGGGGGGGCGGGGCCGAGCAGTACTTC. This gives the protein CASSPFGQRGGGAEQYF. J is TRBJ2-7 and V is TRBV18; TRBD2 matches 10 bases. This CDR3 comprises 17 residues. CDR1 is KGHSH, CDR2 LQKENI, per germline. Germline trimming cut 2 bases from V and 6 bases from J; bases unmatched to any gene: 13. Variable domain in full (rest from reference TRBV18 and TRBJ2-7): NAGVMQNPRHLVRRRGQEARLRCSPMKGHSHVYWYRQLPEEGLKFMVYLQKENIIDESGMPKERFSAEFPKEGPSILRIQQVVRGDSAAYFCASSPFGQRGGGAEQYFGPGTRLTVT.

The V call is TRBV7-9, the J call TRBJ1-5; D may be TRBD1 (6 bases). Trimming stripped 5 bases from V and 4 bases from J, with 12 bases between. Germline V gene sequence: CDR1 SEHNR, CDR2 FQNEAQ (reference sequence). CDR3 length equals 14 residues. The CDR3 region has the DNA TGTGCCAGCAGCCCTGGGGGCAGGAATCAGCCCCAGCATTTT. Translation gives CASSPGGRNQPQHF.

The rearrangement joins TRBV19 to TRBJ2-7, with D hard to call. The CDR3 contains 14 residues. Between the trimmed V and J ends, which lost 3 bases and 0 bases, there was a span of 9 bases. The germline CDR1 and CDR2 sequences are LNHDA and SQIVND (reference sequence). The DNA of the CDR3 is TGTGCCAGTAGTATTGAGTTCCACTCCTACGAGCAGTACTTC. It is translated as CASSIEFHSYEQYF.

The chain carries TRBV11-2 and TRBJ2-7; possible D gene TRBD2, 6 bases. This CDR3 has 16 residues. V gave up 4 bases and J gave up 2 bases, with 18 bases separating them. Germline V gene sequence: CDR1 SGHAT, CDR2 FQNNGV. The CDR3 is CASSSIRGFTTYEQYF. CDR3 DNA sequence: TGTGCCAGCAGCTCCATCCGGGGGTTCACGACCTACGAGCAGTACTTC.

V usage is TRBV5-4 and J usage is TRBJ2-1, with a tentative D call TRBD2 (6 bases). Trimming cost V 0 bases and J 0 bases, with 10 bases left between them. This CDR3 has 16 residues. Per the germline V gene, CDR1 is SGHNT and CDR2 is YYREEE (reference sequence). CDR3 region: CASSLGGVSSYNEQFF. Written as DNA, the CDR3 is TGTGCCAGCAGCTTGGGGGGGGTGAGCTCCTACAATGAGCAGTTCTTC.

The chain is built from TRBV11-2 and TRBJ2-3; TRBD2 matches 9 bases. The CDR3 spans 16 residues. Germline values: CDR1 SGHAT, CDR2 FQNNGV. J lost 3 bases, V lost 1 base, and 5 bases had no gene match. The CDR3 DNA reads TGTGCCAGCAGCTTAGTAGGCGGGGGGGCTACAGATACGCAGTATTTT. Protein sequence: CASSLVGGGATDTQYF.

The chain is built from TRBV15 and TRBJ1-4; TRBD1 matches 7 bases. Germline CDR1 reads LNHNV; CDR2 reads YYDKDF (reference sequence). This CDR3 spans 15 amino acids. J gave up 8 bases and V 3 bases, and 9 bases lay outside the gene matches. The CDR3 region is CATSRPTGKNEKLFF. In nucleotides, the CDR3 is TGTGCCACCAGCAGGCCGACAGGGAAGAACGAAAAACTGTTTTTT.

CDR3 protein: CASSFSITGTADEQYF. The CDR3, as DNA: TGTGCCAGCAGCTTTTCCATAACCGGGACAGCCGACGAGCAGTACTTC. The gene calls are TRBV7-9 and TRBJ2-7, with 7 bases that match TRBD1. The CDR3 covers 16 residues. The germline CDR1 and CDR2 sequences are SEHNR and FQNEAQ (reference sequence). V lost 3 bases to trimming and J lost 5 bases; unmatched junction nucleotides: 13.

CDR3 loop: CASSDYRRYQETQYF. The CDR3 DNA reads TGTGCCAGCAGTGATTATAGGAGGTACCAAGAGACCCAGTACTTC. The rearrangement uses TRBV6-1 and TRBJ2-5, with TRBD2 as a possible D gene (5 bases). CDR1 is MNHNS and CDR2 is SASEGT in the germline V gene. The CDR3 consists of 15 residues. Trimming left V 3 bases short and J 0 bases short, with 11 bases between.

The chain joins TRBV19 to TRBJ1-6; no definite D call. CDR3 length equals 15 residues. Deletions cut 5 bases from V and 7 bases from J, with 15 bases between. Germline V gene data show CDR1 as LNHDA and CDR2 as SQIVND (reference sequence). CDR3 residues: CASSGYFQFNSPLHF. The CDR3 DNA reads TGTGCCAGTAGTGGTTATTTTCAGTTCAATTCACCCCTCCACTTT.

Only a few counts were recorded for this clone. The chain combines TRBV4-1 with TRBJ2-1, with 9 bases fitting TRBD2. The germline V gene has CDR1 MGHRA and CDR2 YSYEKL. Trimming took 1 base from V and 7 from J; bases not matched to a gene: 11. There are 17 residues in the CDR3. Written as DNA, the CDR3 is TGCGCCAGCAGCCAAGGTAGATCTAGCGGGGAGTGGAATGAGCAGTTCTTC. This encodes CASSQGRSSGEWNEQFF.

In this sample, this clone turned up a few times. The J gene is TRBJ2-7, the V gene TRBV27; weak D call: TRBD2 (6 bases). Germline lookup yields CDR1 MNHEY and CDR2 SMNVEV (reference sequence). The CDR3 sequence is 14 residues long. V shed 6 bases and J shed 1 base, with 13 bases lying between them. Written as DNA, the CDR3 is TGTGCCAGCAGACTTGCCGGGACTTCCTACGAGCAGTACTTC. Translation: CASRLAGTSYEQYF.

The chain employs TRBV9 and TRBJ2-5, with 8 bases that match TRBD2. The length of the CDR3 is 13 residues. After removal of 4 bases from V and 5 bases from J, the junction contained 4 bases not matched to a gene. Germline CDR1 and CDR2: SGDLS and YYNGEE. CDR3 region: CASSKGLAETQYF. CDR3 sequence (DNA): TGTGCCAGCAGCAAAGGACTAGCTGAGACCCAGTACTTC.

The rearrangement links TRBV27 to TRBJ2-1, with D perhaps TRBD2 (6 bases). Germline CDR1 reads MNHEY; CDR2 reads SMNVEV (reference sequence). The CDR3 covers 14 residues. The V and J ends lost 2 bases and 8 bases respectively, with 13 bases between them. For the CDR3, the DNA is TGTGCCAGCAGTTTAAGGCGGGATAGGGATGAGCAGTTCTTC. It translates to CASSLRRDRDEQFF.

The V and J genes are TRBV19 and TRBJ1-1; 8 nucleotides match TRBD1. There are 12 residues in the CDR3. The germline gives CDR1 LNHDA, CDR2 SQIVND (reference sequence). Germline trimming cut 5 bases from V and 11 bases from J; bases unmatched to any gene: 7. CDR3 sequence reads: CASSLSQGAAFF. CDR3 coding DNA: TGTGCCAGTAGTCTCTCGCAGGGGGCGGCTTTCTTT.